This T cell receptor beta chain was identified in a study of OX40 agonist ivuxolimab in advanced cancers. Study information: Patients receiving dose escalation had hepatocellular carcinoma, melanoma, renal cell or head and neck cancer.

Germline values: CDR1 KGHSH, CDR2 LQKENI. The CDR3 spans 15 residues. Findings and limits, study-wide: At doses 0.1 to 3.0 mg/kg, CD4+ and CD8+ clones expanded.

This clone was counted only a few times. Its antigen is as yet unknown. One end of the junction varies from germline; a read error may be responsible. The assay was immunoSEQ multiplex PCR, and TCRdb's table has in-frame clones only and misses some. The sample includes around 63,000 clones, roughly nine tenths seen only once; the top ten take approximately 1%. This chain joins TRBV18 and TRBJ2-2, with D possibly being TRBD1 or TRBD2 (5 bases each). This receptor was identified in an adult with an advanced solid tumor such as melanoma, head and neck, liver or kidney cancer. This material consisted of CD4+ or CD8+ T cells sorted from blood, taken in a trial of the OX40 agonist ivuxolimab. Written as DNA, the CDR3 is TGTGCCACCTCAGATATGGGGGCGAACACCGGGGAGCTGTTTTTT. The encoded protein is CATSDMGANTGELFF. Full variable domain (rest looked up from reference TRBV18 and TRBJ2-2): NAGVMQNPRHLVRRRGQEARLRCSPMKGHSHVYWYRQLPEEGLKFMVYLQKENIIDESGMPKERFSAEFPKEGPSILRIQQVVRGDSAAYFCATSDMGANTGELFFGEGSRLTVL.